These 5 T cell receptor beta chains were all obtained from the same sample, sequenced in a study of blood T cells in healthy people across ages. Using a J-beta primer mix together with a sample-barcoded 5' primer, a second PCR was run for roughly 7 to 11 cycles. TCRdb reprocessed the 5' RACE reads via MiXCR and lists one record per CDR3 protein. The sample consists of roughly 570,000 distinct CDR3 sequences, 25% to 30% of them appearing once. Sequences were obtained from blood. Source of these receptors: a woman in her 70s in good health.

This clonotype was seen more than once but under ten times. CDR3 DNA: TGCGCCAGCAGCTTGTTTGGGGGGGCATCATCTAATGAAAAACTGTTTTTT. Protein sequence: CASSLFGGASSNEKLFF. This sequence joins TRBV5-1 and TRBJ1-4; D is perhaps TRBD1 (6 bases). The CDR3 extends over 17 amino acids. Trimming took off 1 base at V and 3 bases at J, with 16 bases between the two ends. Germline V gene lookup returns CDR1 SGHRS and CDR2 YFSETQ.

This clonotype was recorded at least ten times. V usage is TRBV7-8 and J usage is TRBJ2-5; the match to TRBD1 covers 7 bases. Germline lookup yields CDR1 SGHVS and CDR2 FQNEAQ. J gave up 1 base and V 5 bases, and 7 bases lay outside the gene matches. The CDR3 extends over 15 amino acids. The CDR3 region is CASSLNRGTQETQYF. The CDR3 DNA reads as TGTGCCAGCAGCCTAAACAGGGGCACCCAAGAGACCCAGTACTTC.

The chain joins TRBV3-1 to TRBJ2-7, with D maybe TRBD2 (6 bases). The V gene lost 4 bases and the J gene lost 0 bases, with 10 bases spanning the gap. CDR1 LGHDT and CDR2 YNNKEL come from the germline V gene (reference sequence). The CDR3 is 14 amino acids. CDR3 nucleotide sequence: TGTGCCAGCAGCCCTGGGGGACTCTCCTACGAGCAGTACTTC. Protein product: CASSPGGLSYEQYF.

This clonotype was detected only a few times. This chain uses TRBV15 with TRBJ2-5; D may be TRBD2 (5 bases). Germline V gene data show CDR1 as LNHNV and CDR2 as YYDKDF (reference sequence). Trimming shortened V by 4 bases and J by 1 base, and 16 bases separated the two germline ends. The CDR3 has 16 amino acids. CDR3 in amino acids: CATSIPLGSLQETQYF. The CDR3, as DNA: TGTGCCACCAGCATTCCCTTGGGGAGTCTCCAAGAGACCCAGTACTTC.

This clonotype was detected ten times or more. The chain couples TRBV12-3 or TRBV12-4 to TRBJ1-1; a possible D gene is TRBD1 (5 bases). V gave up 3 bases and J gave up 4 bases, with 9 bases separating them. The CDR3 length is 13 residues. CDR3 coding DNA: TGTGCCAGCAGTTTTTCGGGGGGCACTGAAGCTTTCTTT. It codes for CASSFSGGTEAFF.